The sequence of this TCR beta chain was determined in a study of cytomegalovirus exposure and HLA in healthy donors. Trimming left V 2 bases short and J 0 bases short, with 11 bases between. Germline values: CDR1 MDHEN, CDR2 SYDVKM. This CDR3 has 16 amino acids. This table comes from immunoSEQ multiplex PCR, and its TCRdb copy is limited to in-frame clones, with some not included. This table has about 64,000 clones, 90% to 95% appearing once. The sequence was obtained from a woman under 30 in good health and CMV-seropositive. Sequences were obtained from PBMCs. The chain employs TRBV28 and TRBJ1-5; D remains ambiguous. This chain's CDR3 is CASSLRSFYSNQPQHF. The CDR3, as DNA: TGTGCCAGCAGTTTACGTTCCTTTTATAGCAATCAGCCCCAGCATTTT.